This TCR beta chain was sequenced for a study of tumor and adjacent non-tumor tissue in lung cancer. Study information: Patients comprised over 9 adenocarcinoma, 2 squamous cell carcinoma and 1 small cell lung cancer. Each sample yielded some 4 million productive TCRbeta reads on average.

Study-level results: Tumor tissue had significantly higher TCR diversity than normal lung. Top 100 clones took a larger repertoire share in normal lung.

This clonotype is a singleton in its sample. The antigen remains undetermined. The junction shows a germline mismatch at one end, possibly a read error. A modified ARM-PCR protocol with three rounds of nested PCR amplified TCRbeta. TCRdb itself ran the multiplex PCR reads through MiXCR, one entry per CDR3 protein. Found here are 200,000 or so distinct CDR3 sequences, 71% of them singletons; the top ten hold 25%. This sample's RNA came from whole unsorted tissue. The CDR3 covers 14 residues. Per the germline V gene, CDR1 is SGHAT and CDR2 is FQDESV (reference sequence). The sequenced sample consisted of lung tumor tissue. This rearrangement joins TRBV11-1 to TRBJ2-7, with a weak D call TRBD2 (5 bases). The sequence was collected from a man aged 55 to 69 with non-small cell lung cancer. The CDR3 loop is CASSTWRGSYEQYF. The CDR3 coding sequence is TGTGCCAGCAGCACCTGGAGAGGGTCATACGAACAGTACTTC. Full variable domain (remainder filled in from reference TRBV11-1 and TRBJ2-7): EAEVAQSPRYKITEKSQAVAFWCDPISGHATLYWYRQILGQGPELLVQFQDESVVDDSQLPKDRFSAERLKGVDSTLKIQPAELGDSAMYLCASSTWRGSYEQYFGPGTRLTVT.